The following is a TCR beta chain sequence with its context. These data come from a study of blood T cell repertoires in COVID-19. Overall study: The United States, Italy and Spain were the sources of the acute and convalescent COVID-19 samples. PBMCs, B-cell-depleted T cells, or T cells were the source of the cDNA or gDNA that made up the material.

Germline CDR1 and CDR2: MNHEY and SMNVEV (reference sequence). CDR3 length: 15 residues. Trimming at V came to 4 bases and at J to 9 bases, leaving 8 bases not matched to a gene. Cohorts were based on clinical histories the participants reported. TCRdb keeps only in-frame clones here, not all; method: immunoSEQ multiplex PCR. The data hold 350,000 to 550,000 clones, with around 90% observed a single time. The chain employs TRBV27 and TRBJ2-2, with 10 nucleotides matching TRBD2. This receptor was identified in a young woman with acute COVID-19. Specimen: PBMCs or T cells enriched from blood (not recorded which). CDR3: CASSSSGGGFRELFF. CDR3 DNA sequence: TGTGCCAGCAGTTCTAGCGGGGGAGGATTTAGGGAGCTGTTTTTT.